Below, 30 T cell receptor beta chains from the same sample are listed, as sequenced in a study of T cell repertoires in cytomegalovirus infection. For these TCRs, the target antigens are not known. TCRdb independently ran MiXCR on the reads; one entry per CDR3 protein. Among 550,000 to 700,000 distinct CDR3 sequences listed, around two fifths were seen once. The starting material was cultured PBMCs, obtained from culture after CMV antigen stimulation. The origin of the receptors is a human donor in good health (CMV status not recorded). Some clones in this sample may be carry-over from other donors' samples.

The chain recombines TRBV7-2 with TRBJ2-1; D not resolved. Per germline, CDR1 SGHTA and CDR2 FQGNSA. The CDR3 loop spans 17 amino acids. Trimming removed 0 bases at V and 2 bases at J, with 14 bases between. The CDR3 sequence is CASSLAQFNRAYNEQFF. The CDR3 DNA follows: TGTGCCAGCAGCTTAGCCCAATTTAACCGGGCCTACAATGAGCAGTTCTTC.

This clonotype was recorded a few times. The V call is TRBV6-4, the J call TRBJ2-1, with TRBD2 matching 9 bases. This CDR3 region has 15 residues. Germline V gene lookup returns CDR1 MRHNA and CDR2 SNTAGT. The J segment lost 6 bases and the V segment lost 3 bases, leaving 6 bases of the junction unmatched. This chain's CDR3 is CASSDNRRGGNEQFF. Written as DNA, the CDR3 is TGTGCCAGCAGTGATAATCGGCGGGGGGGCAATGAGCAGTTCTTC.

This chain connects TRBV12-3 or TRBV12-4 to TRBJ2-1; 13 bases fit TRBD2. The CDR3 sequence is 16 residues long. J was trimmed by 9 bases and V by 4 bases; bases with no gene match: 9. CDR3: CASSYRTSGGEGEQFF. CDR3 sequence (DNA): TGTGCCAGCAGTTATCGGACTAGCGGGGGTGAGGGTGAGCAGTTCTTC.

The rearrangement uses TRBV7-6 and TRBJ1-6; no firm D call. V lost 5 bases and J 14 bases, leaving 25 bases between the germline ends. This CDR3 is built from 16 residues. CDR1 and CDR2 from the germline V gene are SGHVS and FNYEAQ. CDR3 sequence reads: CASSALDNLLEAALHF. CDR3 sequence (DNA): TGTGCCAGCAGCGCCCTTGACAATCTTCTCGAGGCGGCCCTCCACTTT. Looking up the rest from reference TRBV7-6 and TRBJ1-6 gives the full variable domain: GAGVSQSPRYKVTKRGQDVALRCDPISGHVSLYWYRQALGQGPEFLTYFNYEAQQDKSGLPNDRFSAERPEGSISTLTIQRTEQRDSAMYRCASSALDNLLEAALHFGNGTRLTVT.

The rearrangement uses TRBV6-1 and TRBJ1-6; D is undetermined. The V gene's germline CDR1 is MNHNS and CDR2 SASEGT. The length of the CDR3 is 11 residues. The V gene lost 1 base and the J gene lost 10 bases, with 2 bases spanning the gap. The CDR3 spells CASSEVSPLHF. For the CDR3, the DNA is TGTGCCAGCAGTGAAGTGTCACCCCTCCACTTT.

The CDR3 DNA reads as TGCGCCAGCAGCCAGGGGACAGCATGGAATGAAAAACTGTTTTTT. Amino acid sequence: CASSQGTAWNEKLFF. The J gene is TRBJ1-4, the V gene TRBV4-1; 7 nucleotides line up with TRBD1. Germline values: CDR1 MGHRA, CDR2 YSYEKL. CDR3 size: 15 residues. Trimming removed 3 bases from V and 5 bases from J; junction bases left unmatched: 6.

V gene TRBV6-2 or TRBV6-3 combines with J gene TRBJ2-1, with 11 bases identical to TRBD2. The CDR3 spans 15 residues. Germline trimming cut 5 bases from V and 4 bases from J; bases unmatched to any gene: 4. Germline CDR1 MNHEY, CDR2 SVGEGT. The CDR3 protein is CASSRLAGTYNEQFF. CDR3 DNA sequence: TGTGCCAGCAGTCGACTAGCGGGGACTTACAATGAGCAGTTCTTC.

CDR3 sequence (DNA): TGCGCCAGCAGTGTAGCGGGGCAAGGGAACGAGCAGTACTTC. Amino acid sequence: CASSVAGQGNEQYF. The chain carries TRBV5-1 and TRBJ2-7; TRBD2 agrees at 8 bases. This CDR3 is built from 14 residues. The germline CDR1 and CDR2 sequences are SGHRS and YFSETQ. The trim removed 5 bases at V and 5 bases at J, leaving 9 bases unmatched.

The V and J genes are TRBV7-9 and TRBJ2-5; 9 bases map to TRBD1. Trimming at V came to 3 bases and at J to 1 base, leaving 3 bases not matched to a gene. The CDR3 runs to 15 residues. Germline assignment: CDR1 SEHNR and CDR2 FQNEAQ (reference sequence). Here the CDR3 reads CASSFMTGGQETQYF. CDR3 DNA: TGTGCCAGCAGCTTTATGACAGGGGGCCAAGAGACCCAGTACTTC. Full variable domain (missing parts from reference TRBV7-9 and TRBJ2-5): DTGVSQNPRHKITKRGQNVTFRCDPISEHNRLYWYRQTLGQGPEFLTYFQNEAQLEKSRLLSDRFSAERPKGSFSTLEIQRTEQGDSAMYLCASSFMTGGQETQYFGPGTRLLVL.

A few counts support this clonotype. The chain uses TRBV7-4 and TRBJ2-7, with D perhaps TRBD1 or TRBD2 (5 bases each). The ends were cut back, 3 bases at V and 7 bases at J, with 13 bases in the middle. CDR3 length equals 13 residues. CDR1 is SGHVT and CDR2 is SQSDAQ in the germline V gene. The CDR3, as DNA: TGTGCCAGCAGCTTCGAGGGGTCTAGGGAGCAGTACTTC. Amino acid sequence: CASSFEGSREQYF.

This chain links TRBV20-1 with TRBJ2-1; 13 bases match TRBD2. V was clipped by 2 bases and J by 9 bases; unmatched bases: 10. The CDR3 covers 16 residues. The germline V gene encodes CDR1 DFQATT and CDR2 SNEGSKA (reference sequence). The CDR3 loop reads CSARSSGGLAGFEQFF. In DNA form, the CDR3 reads TGCAGTGCTAGAAGCTCCGGGGGACTAGCGGGATTTGAGCAGTTCTTC.

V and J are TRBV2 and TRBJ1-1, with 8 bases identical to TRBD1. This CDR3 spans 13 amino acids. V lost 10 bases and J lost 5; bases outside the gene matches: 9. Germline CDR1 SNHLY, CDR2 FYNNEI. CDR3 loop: CAITGGPRTEAFF. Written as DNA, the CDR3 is TGTGCCATCACAGGGGGACCAAGGACTGAAGCTTTCTTT.

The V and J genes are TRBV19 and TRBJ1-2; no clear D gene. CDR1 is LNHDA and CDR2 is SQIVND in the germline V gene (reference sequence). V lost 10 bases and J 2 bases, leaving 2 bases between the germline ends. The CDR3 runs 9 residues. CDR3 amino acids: CANNYGYTF. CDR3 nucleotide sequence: TGTGCCAACAACTATGGCTACACCTTC.

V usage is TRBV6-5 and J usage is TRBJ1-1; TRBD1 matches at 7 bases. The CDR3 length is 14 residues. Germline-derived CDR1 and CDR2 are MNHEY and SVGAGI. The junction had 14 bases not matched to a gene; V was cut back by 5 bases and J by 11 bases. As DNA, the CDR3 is TGTGCCAGCAGTCAGAGACAGGGCGCATTAAACGCTTTCTTT. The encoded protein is CASSQRQGALNAFF.

CDR3 nucleotide sequence: TGCAGTGCTAACGACAGGGGGTCTGGGGCCAACGTCCTGACTTTC. This encodes CSANDRGSGANVLTF. The gene calls are TRBV20-1 and TRBJ2-6; 9 bases agree with TRBD1. Germline V gives CDR1 DFQATT, CDR2 SNEGSKA (reference sequence). This CDR3 contains 15 residues. Trimming at V came to 4 bases and at J to 1 base, leaving 2 bases not matched to a gene.

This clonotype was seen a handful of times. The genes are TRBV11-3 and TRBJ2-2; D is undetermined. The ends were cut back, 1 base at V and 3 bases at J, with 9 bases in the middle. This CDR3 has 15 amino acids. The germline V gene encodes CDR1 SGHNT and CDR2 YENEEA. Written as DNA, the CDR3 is TGTGCCAGCAGCTTAGGTGGTAGGGACACCGGGGAGCTGTTTTTT. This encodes CASSLGGRDTGELFF.

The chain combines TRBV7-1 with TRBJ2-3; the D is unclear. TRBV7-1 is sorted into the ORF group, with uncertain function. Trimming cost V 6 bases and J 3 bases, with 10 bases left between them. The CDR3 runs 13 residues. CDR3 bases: TGTGCCAGCAGTCCGGTCCATACAGATACGCAGTATTTT. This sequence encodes CASSPVHTDTQYF.

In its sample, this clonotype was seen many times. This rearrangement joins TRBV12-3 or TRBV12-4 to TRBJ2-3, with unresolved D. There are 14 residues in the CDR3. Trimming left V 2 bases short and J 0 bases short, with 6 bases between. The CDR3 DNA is TGTGCCAGCAGTTTATTAGGAAGCACAGATACGCAGTATTTT. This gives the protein CASSLLGSTDTQYF.

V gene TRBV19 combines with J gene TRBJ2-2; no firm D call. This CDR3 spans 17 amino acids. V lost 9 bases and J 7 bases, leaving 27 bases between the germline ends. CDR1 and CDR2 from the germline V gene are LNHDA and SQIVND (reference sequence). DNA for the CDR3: TGTGCCAGCGCCGCTCCTTCCGGACGGCCGACGGGCGGGGAGCTGTTTTTT. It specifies CASAAPSGRPTGGELFF.

CDR3 bases: TGTGCCAGCAGTTATCTGTTCAGCAATCAGCCCCAGCATTTT. It codes for CASSYLFSNQPQHF. The chain employs TRBV6-6 and TRBJ1-5; D is uncertain. With 3 bases removed from V and 1 base from J, the gap between germline ends came to 7 bases. CDR1 and CDR2 from the germline V gene are MNHNY and SVGAGI (reference sequence). This CDR3 contains 14 residues.

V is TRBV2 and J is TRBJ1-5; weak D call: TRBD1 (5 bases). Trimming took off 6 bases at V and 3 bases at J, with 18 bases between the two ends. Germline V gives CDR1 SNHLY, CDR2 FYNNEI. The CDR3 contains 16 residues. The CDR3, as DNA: TGTGCCAGCAGCCAGAGGGGACGGGATTTCAATCAGCCCCAGCATTTT. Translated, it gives CASSQRGRDFNQPQHF. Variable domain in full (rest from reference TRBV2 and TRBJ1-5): EPEVTQTPSHQVTQMGQEVILRCVPISNHLYFYWYRQILGQKVEFLVSFYNNEISEKSEIFDDQFSVERPDGSNFTLKIRSTKLEDSAMYFCASSQRGRDFNQPQHFGDGTRLSIL.

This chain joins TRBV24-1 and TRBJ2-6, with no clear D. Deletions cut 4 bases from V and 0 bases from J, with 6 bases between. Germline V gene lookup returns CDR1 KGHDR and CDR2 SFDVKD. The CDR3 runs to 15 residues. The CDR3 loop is CATSDATSGANVLTF. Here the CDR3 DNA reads TGTGCCACCAGTGACGCCACCTCTGGGGCCAACGTCCTGACTTTC.

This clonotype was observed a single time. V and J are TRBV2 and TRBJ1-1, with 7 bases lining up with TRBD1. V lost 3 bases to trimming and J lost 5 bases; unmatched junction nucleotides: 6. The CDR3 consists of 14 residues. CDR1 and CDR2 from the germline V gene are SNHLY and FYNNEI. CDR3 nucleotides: TGTGCCAGCAGTGATCGGACAGGCAGGACTGAAGCTTTCTTT. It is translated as CASSDRTGRTEAFF.

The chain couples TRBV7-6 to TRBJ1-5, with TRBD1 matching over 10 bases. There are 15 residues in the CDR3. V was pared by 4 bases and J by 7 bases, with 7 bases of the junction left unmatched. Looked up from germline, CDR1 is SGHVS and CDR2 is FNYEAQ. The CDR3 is CASSWRRDRGQPQHF. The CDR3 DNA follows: TGTGCCAGCAGCTGGCGCCGGGACAGGGGCCAGCCCCAGCATTTT.

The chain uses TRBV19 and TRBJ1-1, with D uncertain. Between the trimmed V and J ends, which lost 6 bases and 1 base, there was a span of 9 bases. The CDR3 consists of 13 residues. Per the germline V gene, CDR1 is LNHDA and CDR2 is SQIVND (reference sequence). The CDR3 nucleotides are TGTGCCAGTAGACGGGATTGGAACACTGAAGCTTTCTTT. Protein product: CASRRDWNTEAFF.

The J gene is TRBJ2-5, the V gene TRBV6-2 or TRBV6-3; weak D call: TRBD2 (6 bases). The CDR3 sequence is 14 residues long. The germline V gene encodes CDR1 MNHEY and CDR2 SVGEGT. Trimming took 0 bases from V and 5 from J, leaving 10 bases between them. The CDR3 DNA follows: TGTGCCAGCAGTTACTCGACTAGGCGGGAGACCCAGTACTTC. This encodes CASSYSTRRETQYF.

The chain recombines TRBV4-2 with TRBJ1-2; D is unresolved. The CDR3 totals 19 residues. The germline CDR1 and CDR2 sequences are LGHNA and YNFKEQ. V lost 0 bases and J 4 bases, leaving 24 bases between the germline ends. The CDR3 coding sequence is TGTGCCAGCAGCCAAGAGATAGGCGACCTCGGTCTGCTAGGCTATGGCTACACCTTC. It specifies CASSQEIGDLGLLGYGYTF.

The CDR3 DNA is TGTGCCAGCAACCCTGCGACAGGGCCCTACGAGCAGTACTTC. It codes for CASNPATGPYEQYF. The chain uses TRBV2 and TRBJ2-7; 7 nucleotides match TRBD1. V lost 7 bases and J lost 2; bases outside the gene matches: 8. The germline V gene has CDR1 SNHLY and CDR2 FYNNEI. CDR3 length: 14 residues.

DNA for the CDR3: TGTGCCAGCAGTGGACCTCTGGGACAGGGGGCCGACGGGGAGCTGTTTTTT. Amino acid sequence: CASSGPLGQGADGELFF. This chain joins TRBV28 and TRBJ2-2; 12 bases align to TRBD1. CDR1 is MDHEN, CDR2 SYDVKM, per germline. The V segment lost 5 bases and the J segment 7 bases; nucleotides outside the gene matches: 11. CDR3 length equals 17 residues.

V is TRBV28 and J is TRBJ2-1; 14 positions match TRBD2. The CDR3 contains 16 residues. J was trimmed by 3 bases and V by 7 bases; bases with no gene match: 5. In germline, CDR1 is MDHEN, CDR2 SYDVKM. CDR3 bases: TGTGCCAGCACCGGGACTAGCGGGAGCAACTACAATGAGCAGTTCTTC. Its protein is CASTGTSGSNYNEQFF.